This T cell receptor beta chain was captured in a study of T cell repertoires in cytomegalovirus infection. Whole-study context: Signatures in public TCR beta sequences pointed to both CMV infection and matching HLA type.

This clonotype was counted many times. Its antigen is still unknown. General study results and limits: Using cumulative public TCR beta family frequency, the authors identified those who carried CMV together with the relevant HLA. The ex vivo response showed dominance by HLA-C-restricted CMV-specific TCR beta clonotypes.

V was shortened by 2 bases and J by 4 bases, with 12 bases between the two germline ends. The CDR3 totals 14 residues. Germline values: CDR1 SGHTA, CDR2 FQGNSA. TCRdb called the reads again in MiXCR, with one record for every CDR3 protein. There are about 490,000 distinct CDR3 sequences in the sample; 26% occur only once, and over 10% lies in the top ten. The sequencing input was PBMCs. The chain recombines TRBV7-2 with TRBJ2-7; a weak D match, TRBD1 (5 bases). The receptor comes from a human donor in good health (CMV status not recorded). Some clones in this sample may be carry-over from other donors' samples. CDR3 sequence: CASSLLHTGYEQYF. CDR3 nucleotide sequence: TGTGCCAGCAGCTTACTTCATACAGGTTACGAGCAGTACTTC.